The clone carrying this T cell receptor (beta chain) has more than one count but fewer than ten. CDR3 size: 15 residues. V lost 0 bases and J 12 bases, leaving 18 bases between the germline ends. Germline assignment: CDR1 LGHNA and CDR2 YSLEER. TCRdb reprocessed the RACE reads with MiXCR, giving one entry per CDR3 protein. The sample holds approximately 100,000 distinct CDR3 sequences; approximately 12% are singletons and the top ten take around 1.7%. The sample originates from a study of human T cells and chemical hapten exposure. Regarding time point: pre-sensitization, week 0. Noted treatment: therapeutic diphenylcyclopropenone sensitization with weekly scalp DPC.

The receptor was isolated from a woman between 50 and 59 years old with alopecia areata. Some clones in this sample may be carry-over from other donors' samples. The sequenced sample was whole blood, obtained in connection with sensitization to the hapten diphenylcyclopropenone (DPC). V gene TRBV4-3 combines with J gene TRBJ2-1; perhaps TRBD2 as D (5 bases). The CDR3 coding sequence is TGCGCCAGCAGCCAAGATGAGGGCGAGGACGCCGCGCAGTTCTTC. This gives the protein CASSQDEGEDAAQFF.